The next 21 T cell receptor beta chains were all read from a single sample in a study of T cell responses to AZD1222 COVID-19 vaccine (dated by TCRdb to the early 2020s). The time point label, read with the paper, signifies: baseline before first vaccination. Preparation of the library involved the immunoSEQ multiplex PCR assay. TCRdb mirrors the immuneACCESS table, restricted to in-frame sequences. Some clones are absent from its copies; in checked studies, under half trace to an unresolved V gene, and the reason for the others is unknown. This sample holds roughly 100,000 clones; almost 90% were observed only once. The ten largest clones take up approximately 4.7% of the sample. This specimen was peripheral blood, taken on day 0 of AZD1222 vaccination. These receptors all stem from an adult in good health.

J is TRBJ2-3 and V is TRBV7-9; D perhaps matches TRBD1 (6 bases). CDR1 is SEHNR and CDR2 is FQNEAQ in the germline V gene (reference sequence). CDR3 length: 13 amino acids. The V gene lost 4 bases and the J gene lost 8 bases, with 13 bases spanning the gap. CDR3 in amino acids: CASSSYRAVTQYF. CDR3 bases: TGTGCCAGCAGCTCATACAGGGCGGTTACGCAGTATTTT.

This chain joins TRBV5-1 and TRBJ1-2, with D perhaps matching TRBD1 (6 bases). CDR3 size: 14 residues. Germline CDR1 is SGHRS and CDR2 is YFSETQ. Deletions cut 0 bases from V and 3 bases from J, with 9 bases between. The CDR3 DNA reads TGCGCCAGCAGCTTGGGGCCAGGGGACTATGGCTACACCTTC. It yields the protein CASSLGPGDYGYTF.

The CDR3 loop reads CATSENRVGQFF. The CDR3 coding sequence is TGTGCCACCAGTGAAAACAGGGTGGGGCAGTTCTTC. This chain links TRBV24-1 with TRBJ2-1; tentatively, D is TRBD1 (6 bases). Germline V lookup: CDR1 KGHDR, CDR2 SFDVKD. V was cut by 4 bases and J by 12 bases, with 12 bases left in between. The CDR3 is 12 amino acids.

This clone was observed a handful of times. The chain links TRBV5-1 to TRBJ1-2; 7 bases are a match to TRBD1. The CDR3 spans 14 residues. Germline loops: CDR1 SGHRS, CDR2 YFSETQ. Unmatched junction bases numbered 8, after V lost 2 bases and J lost 7 bases. The CDR3 sequence is CASSFLGGVGGYTF. The DNA of the CDR3 is TGCGCCAGCAGCTTCCTAGGGGGCGTTGGTGGCTACACCTTC.

This clone has more than one count but fewer than ten. This chain uses TRBV9 with TRBJ1-5, with no clear D. The CDR3 totals 15 residues. The germline gives CDR1 SGDLS, CDR2 YYNGEE. The V end lost 0 bases, the J end lost 0 bases, and 7 bases lay between the germline ends. CDR3 amino acids: CASSVEGYSNQPQHF. Here the CDR3 DNA reads TGTGCCAGCAGCGTAGAAGGGTATAGCAATCAGCCCCAGCATTTT.

The chain employs TRBV5-4 and TRBJ2-1, with 10 bases matching TRBD2. The CDR3 sequence is 15 residues long. V lost 4 bases, J lost 7 bases, and 8 bases stayed unmatched. Germline V CDR1 and CDR2: SGHNT, YYREEE (reference sequence). The CDR3 reads CASSNLAGEGNEQFF. CDR3 nucleotide sequence: TGTGCCAGCAGCAACCTAGCGGGAGAAGGTAATGAGCAGTTCTTC.

The gene calls are TRBV30 and TRBJ1-5; a possible D gene is TRBD1 (5 bases). V dropped 1 base and J dropped 5 bases, with 9 bases sitting between them. Germline V gene lookup returns CDR1 GTSNPN and CDR2 SVGIG (reference sequence). The CDR3 totals 13 residues. In nucleotides, the CDR3 is TGTGCCTGGAGTGCAGGGTATGATCAGCCCCAGCATTTT. It specifies CAWSAGYDQPQHF.

This clone was observed a single time. V gene TRBV19 combines with J gene TRBJ1-2; D gene uncertain. This CDR3 region has 13 residues. Trimming cost V 4 bases and J 13 bases, with 19 bases left between them. Germline V gene lookup returns CDR1 LNHDA and CDR2 SQIVND (reference sequence). The CDR3 sequence: CASSTASGRPPTF. The CDR3 DNA follows: TGTGCCAGTAGTACCGCTTCCGGCCGGCCCCCCACCTTC.

V gene TRBV5-1 combines with J gene TRBJ2-1; 8 bases are shared with TRBD1. This CDR3 is 15 amino acids long. Trimming cost V 4 bases and J 3 bases; bases outside gene matches: 6. Germline V gene lookup returns CDR1 SGHRS and CDR2 YFSETQ. In DNA form, the CDR3 reads TGCGCCAGCAGCATTAGGACAGGGATCTACAATGAGCAGTTCTTC. This encodes CASSIRTGIYNEQFF.

This clone appeared a single time. The chain couples TRBV5-5 to TRBJ1-5, with 9 nucleotides matching TRBD1. CDR3 size: 16 residues. The germline V gene has CDR1 SGHKS and CDR2 YYEKEE (reference sequence). The ends lost 4 bases at V and 4 bases at J; junction bases unmatched: 9. The CDR3 DNA follows: TGTGCCAGCAGCGTGACCGGGACAGGGTTTAATCAGCCCCAGCATTTT. As protein: CASSVTGTGFNQPQHF.

This chain links TRBV13 with TRBJ2-4; 12 positions agree with TRBD2. Unmatched junction bases numbered 12, after V lost 5 bases and J lost 7 bases. The CDR3 totals 17 residues. Germline V gene lookup returns CDR1 PRHDT and CDR2 FYEKMQ (reference sequence). This chain's CDR3 is CASSPLRLAGDVNIQYF. The CDR3 DNA is TGTGCCAGCAGCCCACTTCGACTAGCGGGAGATGTTAACATTCAGTACTTC.

The chain is built from TRBV6-8 and TRBJ2-1; perhaps TRBD1 as D (6 bases). Germline loops: CDR1 MNHGY, CDR2 SAAAGT. CDR3 length equals 17 residues. The V and J ends lost 7 bases and 0 bases respectively, with 19 bases between them. CDR3 sequence reads: CASTPNMDRSSYNEQFF. In DNA, the CDR3 is TGTGCCAGCACCCCGAATATGGACAGAAGCTCCTACAATGAGCAGTTCTTC.

The rearrangement links TRBV19 to TRBJ1-2; tentative D call: TRBD1 (5 bases). The V gene's germline CDR1 is LNHDA and CDR2 SQIVND (reference sequence). V lost 3 bases and J lost 4, with 15 bases in between. This CDR3 is 15 amino acids long. The CDR3 sequence is CASSIGVRVPYGYTF. CDR3 sequence (DNA): TGTGCCAGTAGTATTGGGGTCAGGGTGCCCTATGGCTACACCTTC.

This chain connects TRBV9 to TRBJ1-5; no definite D call. Germline V CDR1 and CDR2: SGDLS, YYNGEE. This CDR3 spans 14 amino acids. Trimming shortened V by 0 bases and J by 2 bases, and 6 bases separated the two germline ends. CDR3 in DNA: TGTGCCAGCAGCGTAGGGTGGGGCAATCAGCCCCAGCATTTT. This sequence encodes CASSVGWGNQPQHF.

V usage is TRBV6-5 and J usage is TRBJ1-2; 9 positions agree with TRBD1. The V and J ends lost 8 bases and 5 bases, in that order; junction bases with no gene match: 9. CDR3 size: 14 residues. Germline V gene lookup returns CDR1 MNHEY and CDR2 SVGAGI. This CDR3 reads CASEGQGTLYGYTF. The CDR3 nucleotides are TGTGCCAGCGAGGGACAGGGAACCCTGTATGGCTACACCTTC.

The V call is TRBV19, the J call TRBJ2-4, with TRBD1 identical over 10 bases. The length of the CDR3 is 19 residues. Germline V gene sequence: CDR1 LNHDA, CDR2 SQIVND (reference sequence). V gave up 9 bases and J gave up 1 base; unmatched junction bases: 18. The CDR3 DNA reads as TGTGCCAGGAACACTCCCGGGACAGGGGACTCGGATGCCAAAAACATTCAGTACTTC. This translates into CARNTPGTGDSDAKNIQYF.

The chain has TRBV10-1 and TRBJ2-3; 8 bases match TRBD1. Germline loops: CDR1 WNHNN, CDR2 SYGVQD (reference sequence). Trimming cost V 10 bases and J 0 bases; bases outside gene matches: 6. CDR3 length: 14 amino acids. DNA of the CDR3: TGCGCCACCTCACGGACAGGGAGCACAGATACGCAGTATTTT. It codes for CATSRTGSTDTQYF.

This clone was recorded once. The chain employs TRBV7-8 and TRBJ2-1; TRBD2 agrees at 10 bases. The trim removed 4 bases at V and 0 bases at J, leaving 15 bases unmatched. The CDR3 is made up of 20 amino acids. Looked up from germline, CDR1 is SGHVS and CDR2 is FQNEAQ. The CDR3 here is CASSYGSGLALQSSYNEQFF. The CDR3 DNA follows: TGTGCCAGCAGCTATGGGTCGGGACTAGCGTTACAAAGCTCCTACAATGAGCAGTTCTTC. Based on the CDR3 plus reference TRBV7-8 and TRBJ2-1, the full variable domain is GAGVSQSPRYKVAKRGQDVALRCDPISGHVSLFWYQQALGQGPEFLTYFQNEAQLDKSGLPSDRFFAERPEGSVSTLKIQRTQQEDSAVYLCASSYGSGLALQSSYNEQFFGPGTRLTVL.

This clone showed up just once. The chain links TRBV15 to TRBJ2-2; 9 bases are shared with TRBD1. The CDR3 contains 15 residues. The germline CDR1 and CDR2 sequences are LNHNV and YYDKDF (reference sequence). V dropped 4 bases and J dropped 7; count of bases not matched to a gene: 7. CDR3 region: CATSNRDREVGELFF. As DNA, the CDR3 is TGTGCCACCAGCAACCGGGACAGGGAAGTCGGGGAGCTGTTTTTT.

The rearrangement joins TRBV21-1 to TRBJ1-1; the table assigns TRBD1, which was not confirmed against the DNA. TRBV21-1 is a pseudogene segment. The CDR3 is 15 amino acids. The CDR3 spells CANNDSPGNDTEAFF. For the CDR3, the DNA is TGTGCCAACAATGACTCCCCAGGGAACGACACTGAAGCTTTCTTT.

CDR3 sequence (DNA): TGTGCCAGCAGTTTAGGCCCCGGACAGGGAAACACCATATATTTT. Translation: CASSLGPGQGNTIYF. J is TRBJ1-3 and V is TRBV28; weak D call: TRBD1 (6 bases). V was cut by 2 bases and J by 4 bases, with 12 bases left in between. CDR1 is MDHEN and CDR2 is SYDVKM in the germline V gene. The CDR3 loop spans 15 amino acids.